Listed below are T cell receptor beta chains from one sample, sequenced in a study of blood T cell repertoires in COVID-19. Produced via immunoSEQ multiplex PCR; TCRdb's table is partial and in-frame only. Of roughly 190,000 clones in the sample, about 80% are singletons; the top ten hold roughly 3%. What was sequenced was peripheral blood. These TCRs come from a human donor with acute or convalescent COVID-19. The donor label of this sample is uncertain. CDR3s include the opening cysteine and the closing phenylalanine or tryptophan. A D gene is named only where the DNA matches it firmly. Only part of the rows carry a size: once, few, many, or a class if the clone is expanded.

NA | TRBJ2-1 | TRBV28 | few | TGTGCCAGCAGTCCGACCCAGGTCCGACGTGGTGAGCAGTTCTTC | CASSPTQVRRGEQFF
TRBD1 | TRBJ1-2 | TRBV7-9 | NA | TGTGCCAGCAGCTTGGCCTTCCGGGACAGGACTCCAAATAGCCATGGCTACACCTTC | CASSLAFRDRTPNSHGYTF
NA | TRBJ1-4 | TRBV5-4 | few | TGTGCCAGCAGCCGACTCGCAACTAATGAAAAACTGTTTTTT | CASSRLATNEKLFF
NA | TRBJ1-4 | TRBV11-2 | NA | TGTGCCAGCAGCCCTAGCGGGCAGGGCTATGAAAAACTGTTTTTT | CASSPSGQGYEKLFF
NA | TRBJ1-5 | TRBV2 | NA | TGTGCCAGCAGCCTGGACAGCGGCAATCAGCCCCAGCATTTT | CASSLDSGNQPQHF
NA | TRBJ1-5 | TRBV1 | NA | TGCACCAGCAGCCGGGAAAGGGGCCCCCTCTATCAGCCCCAGCATTTT | CTSSRERGPLYQPQHF
TRBD2 | TRBJ2-1 | TRBV11-2 | NA | TGTGCCAGCAGCTTAGCGGGAGGAATTGCGGGTGAGCAGTTCTTC | CASSLAGGIAGEQFF
NA | TRBJ2-2 | TRBV7-9 | NA | TGTGCCAGCAGCTTAAAGGGGCTTACGAACACCGGGGAGCTGTTTTTT | CASSLKGLTNTGELFF
NA | TRBJ1-1 | TRBV21-1 | once | TGTGCCAGCAGCAAAGGGAAGGCGGGGAGAAACACTGAAGCTTTCTTT | CASSKGKAGRNTEAFF
TRBD2 | TRBJ2-7 | TRBV4-2 | NA | TGTGCCAGCAGCCGGGGACTAGCGGGAGATATTCCCTCCGAGCAGTACTTC | CASSRGLAGDIPSEQYF
TRBD1 | TRBJ1-1 | TRBV11-2 | NA | TGTGCCAGCAGCTCCGTCCCGGGACAGGGGGTTTTGGACACTGAAGCTTTCTTT | CASSSVPGQGVLDTEAFF
NA | TRBJ1-1 | TRBV6-5 | NA | TGTGCCAGCAGTTACTCGAGGAACGGGGACACTGAAGCTTTCTTT | CASSYSRNGDTEAFF
TRBD1 | TRBJ2-5 | TRBV9 | NA | TGTGCCAGCAGCGTAGGGGGACAGAAAGAGACCCAGTACTTC | CASSVGGQKETQYF
TRBD1 | TRBJ1-6 | TRBV6-5 | few | TGTGCCAGCAGCCCAGGACAGGGAGAATCACCCCTCCACTTT | CASSPGQGESPLHF
NA | TRBJ2-3 | TRBV7-3 | NA | TGTGCCAGCAGCTTGAGGAGCTCCGATACGCAGTATTTT | CASSLRSSDTQYF
TRBD2 | TRBJ2-1 | TRBV30 | NA | TGTGCCTGGAGTGTAAAATATAGCGGGGGGTACAATGAGCAGTTCTTC | CAWSVKYSGGYNEQFF
NA | TRBJ1-2 | TRBV25-1 | NA | TGTGCCAGCCAGTCGTCAGGACTGGGCTACACCTTC | CASQSSGLGYTF
NA | TRBJ2-7 | TRBV5-6 | NA | TGTGCCAGCAGCTTGGACGCGCAGGCTTATTACGAGCAGTACTTC | CASSLDAQAYYEQYF
TRBD1 | TRBJ2-5 | TRBV12-3/TRBV12-4 | NA | TGTGCCAGCAGTAACAGGGGCAGAGAGACCCAGTACTTC | CASSNRGRETQYF
NA | TRBJ1-2 | TRBV5-8 | NA | TGTGCCAGCAGCCGCTCTAGGACAGTTGGGCACTATGGCTACACCTTC | CASSRSRTVGHYGYTF
NA | TRBJ1-2 | TRBV13 | NA | TGTGCCAGCAGCCGGGACTCCCTGGCGAGCAAGGCTAACTATGGCTACACCTTC | CASSRDSLASKANYGYTF
TRBD2 | TRBJ2-6 | TRBV7-3 | NA | TGTGCCTCCAGGAGGGAGGGTACTGGGGCCAACGTCCTGACTTTC | CASRREGTGANVLTF
NA | TRBJ2-5 | TRBV29-1 | NA | TGCAGCGTTGTTCCGGTCCAGGGATCTTGGGAGACCCAGTACTTC | CSVVPVQGSWETQYF
NA | TRBJ2-7 | TRBV7-9 | NA | TGTGCCAGCAGCTTAAAGGAGGGGCCCTACGAGCAGTACTTC | CASSLKEGPYEQYF
NA | TRBJ1-4 | TRBV6-5 | NA | TGTGCCAGCAGTTTATCTACAGGGACCCGGGTAAAACTGTTTTTT | CASSLSTGTRVKLFF
NA | TRBJ2-5 | TRBV6-2/TRBV6-3 | NA | TGTGCCAGCAGCCAGAACAGGGAAGCGGGGGAGACCCAGTACTTC | CASSQNREAGETQYF
NA | TRBJ2-7 | TRBV5-1 | NA | TGCGCCAGCAGCCCTGCCTGGGGCGGATATACCTACGAGCAGTACTTC | CASSPAWGGYTYEQYF
NA | TRBJ2-7 | TRBV5-1 | NA | TGCGCCAGCAGCTTGGATCCTGACAGGAACCACGAGCAGTACTTC | CASSLDPDRNHEQYF
NA | TRBJ1-2 | TRBV28 | NA | TGTGCCAGCAGTTCAGGAATAGAACCTTATGGCTACACCTTC | CASSSGIEPYGYTF
NA | TRBJ1-1 | TRBV18 | NA | TGTGCCAGCTCACCAACTGGAGGGTCGGGAACTGAAGCTTTCTTT | CASSPTGGSGTEAFF
TRBD1 | TRBJ1-5 | TRBV10-1 | few | TGCGCCAGCAATTGGGCAGGGGGCTGTAGCAATCAGCCCCAGCATTTT | CASNWAGGCSNQPQHF
NA | TRBJ2-1 | TRBV11-3 | NA | TGTGCCAGCAGTCATTCATCCAATGAGCAGTTCTTC | CASSHSSNEQFF
TRBD1 | TRBJ1-4 | TRBV5-8 | NA | TGTGCCAGCAGGGCAGGGGGCGAATCTAATGAAAAACTGTTTTTT | CASRAGGESNEKLFF
NA | TRBJ1-1 | TRBV27 | NA | TGTGCCACCTCGTGGGGTGGCGGGGCTTTCTTT | CATSWGGGAFF
TRBD2 | TRBJ2-1 | TRBV18 | NA | TGTGCCAGCTCACCGCCCGGGACTAGCAGTAATGAGCAGTTCTTC | CASSPPGTSSNEQFF
TRBD2 | TRBJ2-4 | TRBV5-1 | NA | TGCGCCAGCAGCTTGGGTCTGGGTTCCGGGACTAGCGGGGGGGCCAAAAACATTCAGTACTTC | CASSLGLGSGTSGGAKNIQYF
NA | TRBJ2-3 | TRBV20-1 | NA | TGCAGTGCTAGAGAGGGGAGTACGCAGTATTTT | CSAREGSTQYF
NA | TRBJ1-2 | TRBV19 | NA | TGTGCCAGTAGTATCCGGGGGTATGGCTACACCTTC | CASSIRGYGYTF
TRBD1 | TRBJ1-5 | TRBV6-5 | NA | TGTGCCAGCAGTCAGACAGGGGGCTATCAGCCCCAGCATTTT | CASSQTGGYQPQHF
TRBD2 | TRBJ2-3 | TRBV5-1 | NA | TGCGCCAGCAGCCCCGGGGCGGGAGTGGCAGATACGCAGTATTTT | CASSPGAGVADTQYF
TRBD2 | TRBJ2-3 | TRBV5-6 | once | TGTGCCAGCAGCTTAGGACTAGCGACTAGCACAGATACGCAGTATTTT | CASSLGLATSTDTQYF
TRBD2 | TRBJ2-7 | TRBV5-1 | NA | TGCGCCAGCAGCTTGGCCCTCGCGGGGGTAAACGAGCAGTACTTC | CASSLALAGVNEQYF
NA | TRBJ1-6 | TRBV4-2 | NA | TGTGCCAGCAGCCAAGATCATGAGGGGGGGGGTTCACCCCTCCACTTT | CASSQDHEGGGSPLHF
NA | TRBJ1-1 | TRBV28 | NA | TGTGCCAGCAGCCATACCACAGGGTTGAACACTGAAGCTTTCTTT | CASSHTTGLNTEAFF
TRBD1 | TRBJ2-7 | TRBV6-5 | NA | TGTGCCAGCAGTTACGGGGGGACAGGGGGCTTTAACGAGCAGTACTTC | CASSYGGTGGFNEQYF
NA | TRBJ1-1 | TRBV9 | NA | TGTGCCAGCAGCGTCCGAGGGAACACTGAAGCTTTCTTT | CASSVRGNTEAFF
NA | TRBJ2-2 | TRBV19 | once | TGTGCCAGTAAGGGGGGGGCGAACACCGGGGAGCTGTTTTTT | CASKGGANTGELFF